The 2 T cell receptor beta chains given below trace back to one sample, sequenced in a study of blood T cell repertoires in COVID-19. Produced via immunoSEQ multiplex PCR; TCRdb's table is partial and in-frame only. This table has roughly 440,000 clones, 88% appearing once. Source material: peripheral blood. These receptors came from a woman between 45 and 65 years old with COVID-19, enrolled during active disease.

V usage is TRBV24-1 and J usage is TRBJ1-5; tentative D call: TRBD1 (5 bases). Germline V lookup: CDR1 KGHDR, CDR2 SFDVKD. The CDR3 totals 15 residues. V lost 5 bases, J lost 3 bases, and 13 bases lay in between. The CDR3 here is CATSVGAGFNQPQHF. The DNA of the CDR3 is TGTGCCACCAGTGTTGGGGCGGGGTTCAATCAGCCCCAGCATTTT.

The chain couples TRBV10-3 to TRBJ2-7; 7 nucleotides align to TRBD2. This CDR3 has 14 residues. From germline, CDR1 is ENHRY and CDR2 SYGVKD. The V gene end was trimmed by 0 bases and the J gene end by 6 bases; junction bases not matched to a gene: 5. The CDR3 sequence is CAISESGGTGEQYF. In DNA form, the CDR3 reads TGTGCCATCAGTGAGTCGGGAGGGACGGGCGAGCAGTACTTC.